Reported below is one T cell receptor beta chain. Its specificity is not known. This sample is drawn from a study of fetal regulatory T cell absence and autoimmunity. At the level of the study: IPEX patients had exocrine pancreas autoimmunity without clinical diabetes. General study points: The oligoclonal enrichment was interpreted as supporting antigen-driven pancreatic autoimmunity before birth in IPEX syndrome.

The survey-level immunoSEQ assay was used. The protocol was immunoSEQ multiplex PCR, while the TCRdb copy is restricted to in-frame clones and leaves out a portion. Among 46,000 or so clones, 70% to 85% were seen once, and the ten largest hold 0.41%. The CDR3 totals 16 residues. Germline assignment: CDR1 MDHEN and CDR2 SYDVKM. V dropped 5 bases and J dropped 3 bases, with 20 bases sitting between them. The origin of this receptor is a newborn boy with IPEX syndrome. The sequenced sample was cord blood. The V gene is TRBV28, the J gene TRBJ2-7; the D is unclear. The CDR3 sequence is CASSEIVLSPDYEQYF. CDR3 DNA: TGTGCCAGCAGTGAAATCGTACTAAGCCCCGACTACGAGCAGTACTTC.